This TCR beta chain was captured in a study of blood T cell repertoires in COVID-19. Study details: Researchers got acute and convalescent COVID-19 samples from the United States, Italy and Spain. T cells, B-cell-depleted T cells, or PBMCs supplied cDNA or gDNA.

Authors' data handling: Estimates of nucleated cell counts were drawn from the amplification of reference gene primers. Method: immunoSEQ multiplex PCR; TCRdb's copy keeps in-frame clones and lacks some. The D gene and trimming were derived from the DNA, and the V and J assignments and clone size from that table. In the table there are about 400,000 clones, approximately 86% of which are singletons. Patients at the Seattle site were enrolled during active infection and followed longitudinally. The V gene lost 1 base and the J gene lost 3 bases, with 12 bases spanning the gap. The CDR3 is made up of 15 amino acids. From germline, CDR1 is LGHDT and CDR2 YNNKEL (reference sequence).

The TCR was taken from a woman in her fifties or sixties with COVID-19, enrolled during active disease. The sequenced sample was peripheral blood. J is TRBJ1-2 and V is TRBV3-1 (or the pseudogene TRBV3-2), with D tentatively TRBD1 (5 bases). In nucleotides, the CDR3 is TGTGCCAGCAGCCAAGCTAAGGGGTCGCACTATGGCTACACCTTC. Its translation: CASSQAKGSHYGYTF.